Presented here are 13 T cell receptor beta chains from one specimen sequenced in a study of blood T cell repertoires in COVID-19. The assay was immunoSEQ multiplex PCR, and TCRdb's table has in-frame clones only and misses some. The table includes tens of thousands of clones, roughly 84% detected once. Source material: peripheral blood. The receptor set was obtained from a man between 45 and 60 years old with active or convalescent COVID-19.

Comment on this clone: The sample carries other DNA sequences with the same CDR3. The genes are TRBV11-3 and TRBJ2-3, with TRBD2 as a possible D gene (5 bases). The CDR3 consists of 14 residues. V was shortened by 3 bases and J by 1 base, with 8 bases between the two germline ends. Germline V CDR1 and CDR2: SGHNT, YENEEA. In nucleotides, the CDR3 is TGTGCCAGCAGCTTGTCCGGGGGCACAGATACGCAGTATTTT. Translating gives CASSLSGGTDTQYF. Full variable domain (remainder filled in from reference TRBV11-3 and TRBJ2-3): EAGVVQSPRYKIIEKKQPVAFWCNPISGHNTLYWYLQNLGQGPELLIRYENEEAVDDSQLPKDRFSAERLKGVDSTLKIQPAELGDSAVYLCASSLSGGTDTQYFGPGTRLTVL.

The V gene is TRBV20-1, the J gene TRBJ1-5; the D is unclear. In germline, CDR1 is DFQATT, CDR2 SNEGSKA (reference sequence). Trimming cost V 3 bases and J 2 bases, with 11 bases left between them. There are 14 residues in the CDR3. The chain's CDR3 is CSASYSGGNQPQHF. The DNA of the CDR3 is TGCAGTGCTAGTTATTCGGGAGGCAATCAGCCCCAGCATTTT.

The J gene is TRBJ1-2, the V gene TRBV6-5; 8 nucleotides agree with TRBD1. V lost 6 bases, J lost 6 bases, and 6 bases stayed unmatched. Germline V lookup: CDR1 MNHEY, CDR2 SVGAGI. CDR3 size: 13 residues. The CDR3 DNA is TGTGCCAGCAGAGGACAGGGAGGTCATGGCTACACCTTC. Translating it yields CASRGQGGHGYTF.

V and J are TRBV5-6 and TRBJ2-5, with 10 bases that match TRBD1. Germline-derived CDR1 and CDR2 are SGHDT and YYEEEE. With 4 bases clipped from V and 5 bases from J, the junction kept 8 bases outside the gene matches. CDR3 length: 15 amino acids. CDR3 bases: TGTGCCAGCAGCCGGGACAGGGGTATGGAGGAGACCCAGTACTTC. Translation: CASSRDRGMEETQYF.

The chain links TRBV7-9 to TRBJ1-2; D gene unclear. Trimming shortened V by 3 bases and J by 0 bases, and 11 bases separated the two germline ends. The CDR3 loop spans 15 amino acids. Germline CDR1 and CDR2: SEHNR and FQNEAQ (reference sequence). The CDR3 sequence is CASSLEAESNYGYTF. In DNA, the CDR3 is TGTGCCAGCAGCTTGGAGGCAGAGTCTAACTATGGCTACACCTTC.

This chain links TRBV7-3 with TRBJ2-1; TRBD1 aligns across 9 bases. Trimming took 5 bases from V and 4 from J; bases not matched to a gene: 18. Germline V gives CDR1 SGHTA, CDR2 FQGTGA. The length of the CDR3 is 19 residues. The CDR3, as DNA: TGTGCCAGCAGCCCCCAACAGGGGGCGAGATCCTCATATTACAATGAGCAGTTCTTC. It codes for CASSPQQGARSSYYNEQFF.

The V call is TRBV2, the J call TRBJ2-2; weak D call: TRBD1 (6 bases). Germline V gene sequence: CDR1 SNHLY, CDR2 FYNNEI. The CDR3 contains 18 residues. The ends were cut back, 3 bases at V and 0 bases at J, with 17 bases in the middle. In DNA form, the CDR3 reads TGTGCCAGCAGTGATGGGTATCTTGGACAGACGAACACCGGGGAGCTGTTTTTT. It is translated as CASSDGYLGQTNTGELFF.

This chain links TRBV7-9 with TRBJ2-2; possibly TRBD2 for D (6 bases). The V end was cut by 0 bases, the J end by 3 bases, with 11 bases between. This CDR3 contains 16 residues. In germline, CDR1 is SEHNR, CDR2 FQNEAQ (reference sequence). The CDR3 sequence: CASSLAPSDDTGELFF. CDR3 DNA sequence: TGTGCCAGCAGCTTAGCGCCTAGCGACGACACCGGGGAGCTGTTTTTT.

The chain joins TRBV9 to TRBJ2-5, with TRBD1 matching over 8 bases. V trimming: 4 bases; J trimming: 4 bases; junction bases outside the gene matches: 6. The germline V gene has CDR1 SGDLS and CDR2 YYNGEE. The CDR3 loop spans 14 amino acids. CDR3 amino acids: CASSRGQGGETQYF. As DNA, the CDR3 is TGTGCCAGCAGCCGCGGACAGGGAGGAGAGACCCAGTACTTC. The full variable domain, in which reference TRBV9 and TRBJ2-5 provide the parts outside the CDR3, is DSGVTQTPKHLITATGQRVTLRCSPRSGDLSVYWYQQSLDQGLQFLIQYYNGEERAKGNILERFSAQQFPDLHSELNLSSLELGDSALYFCASSRGQGGETQYFGPGTRLLVL.

The chain employs TRBV6-2 or TRBV6-3 and TRBJ2-2, with 7 bases matching TRBD1. V lost 2 bases and J lost 3; bases outside the gene matches: 3. CDR1 is MNHEY and CDR2 is SVGEGT in the germline V gene. The CDR3 runs 15 residues. This CDR3 reads CASSYPGQYTGELFF. The CDR3 nucleotides read TGTGCCAGCAGTTACCCGGGACAGTACACCGGGGAGCTGTTTTTT.

V is TRBV6-5 and J is TRBJ2-7; 9 bases are shared with TRBD2. CDR1 MNHEY and CDR2 SVGAGI come from the germline V gene. J gave up 5 bases and V 4 bases, and 12 bases lay outside the gene matches. The CDR3 is made up of 16 amino acids. The CDR3 nucleotides read TGTGCCAGCAGTTCTCGGACTAGCGCGGCTTGGGACGAGCAGTACTTC. Its protein product is CASSSRTSAAWDEQYF.

The genes are TRBV5-1 and TRBJ2-7, with 7 bases fitting TRBD1. The CDR3 sequence is 15 residues long. CDR1 and CDR2 from the germline V gene are SGHRS and YFSETQ. With V trimmed by 0 bases and J by 4 bases, 7 bases remained unmatched. CDR3: CASSLAPGGGYEQYF. Here the CDR3 DNA reads TGCGCCAGCAGCTTGGCTCCAGGGGGTGGGTACGAGCAGTACTTC.

The rearrangement joins TRBV7-8 to TRBJ2-2, with 10 bases that match TRBD1. V gave up 1 base and J gave up 8 bases; unmatched junction bases: 4. CDR1 and CDR2 from the germline V gene are SGHVS and FQNEAQ. The CDR3 loop spans 15 amino acids. The DNA for the CDR3 is TGTGCCAGCAGCTTAGGGGACAGGGGAGGAGGGGAGCTGTTTTTT. Translating it yields CASSLGDRGGGELFF.